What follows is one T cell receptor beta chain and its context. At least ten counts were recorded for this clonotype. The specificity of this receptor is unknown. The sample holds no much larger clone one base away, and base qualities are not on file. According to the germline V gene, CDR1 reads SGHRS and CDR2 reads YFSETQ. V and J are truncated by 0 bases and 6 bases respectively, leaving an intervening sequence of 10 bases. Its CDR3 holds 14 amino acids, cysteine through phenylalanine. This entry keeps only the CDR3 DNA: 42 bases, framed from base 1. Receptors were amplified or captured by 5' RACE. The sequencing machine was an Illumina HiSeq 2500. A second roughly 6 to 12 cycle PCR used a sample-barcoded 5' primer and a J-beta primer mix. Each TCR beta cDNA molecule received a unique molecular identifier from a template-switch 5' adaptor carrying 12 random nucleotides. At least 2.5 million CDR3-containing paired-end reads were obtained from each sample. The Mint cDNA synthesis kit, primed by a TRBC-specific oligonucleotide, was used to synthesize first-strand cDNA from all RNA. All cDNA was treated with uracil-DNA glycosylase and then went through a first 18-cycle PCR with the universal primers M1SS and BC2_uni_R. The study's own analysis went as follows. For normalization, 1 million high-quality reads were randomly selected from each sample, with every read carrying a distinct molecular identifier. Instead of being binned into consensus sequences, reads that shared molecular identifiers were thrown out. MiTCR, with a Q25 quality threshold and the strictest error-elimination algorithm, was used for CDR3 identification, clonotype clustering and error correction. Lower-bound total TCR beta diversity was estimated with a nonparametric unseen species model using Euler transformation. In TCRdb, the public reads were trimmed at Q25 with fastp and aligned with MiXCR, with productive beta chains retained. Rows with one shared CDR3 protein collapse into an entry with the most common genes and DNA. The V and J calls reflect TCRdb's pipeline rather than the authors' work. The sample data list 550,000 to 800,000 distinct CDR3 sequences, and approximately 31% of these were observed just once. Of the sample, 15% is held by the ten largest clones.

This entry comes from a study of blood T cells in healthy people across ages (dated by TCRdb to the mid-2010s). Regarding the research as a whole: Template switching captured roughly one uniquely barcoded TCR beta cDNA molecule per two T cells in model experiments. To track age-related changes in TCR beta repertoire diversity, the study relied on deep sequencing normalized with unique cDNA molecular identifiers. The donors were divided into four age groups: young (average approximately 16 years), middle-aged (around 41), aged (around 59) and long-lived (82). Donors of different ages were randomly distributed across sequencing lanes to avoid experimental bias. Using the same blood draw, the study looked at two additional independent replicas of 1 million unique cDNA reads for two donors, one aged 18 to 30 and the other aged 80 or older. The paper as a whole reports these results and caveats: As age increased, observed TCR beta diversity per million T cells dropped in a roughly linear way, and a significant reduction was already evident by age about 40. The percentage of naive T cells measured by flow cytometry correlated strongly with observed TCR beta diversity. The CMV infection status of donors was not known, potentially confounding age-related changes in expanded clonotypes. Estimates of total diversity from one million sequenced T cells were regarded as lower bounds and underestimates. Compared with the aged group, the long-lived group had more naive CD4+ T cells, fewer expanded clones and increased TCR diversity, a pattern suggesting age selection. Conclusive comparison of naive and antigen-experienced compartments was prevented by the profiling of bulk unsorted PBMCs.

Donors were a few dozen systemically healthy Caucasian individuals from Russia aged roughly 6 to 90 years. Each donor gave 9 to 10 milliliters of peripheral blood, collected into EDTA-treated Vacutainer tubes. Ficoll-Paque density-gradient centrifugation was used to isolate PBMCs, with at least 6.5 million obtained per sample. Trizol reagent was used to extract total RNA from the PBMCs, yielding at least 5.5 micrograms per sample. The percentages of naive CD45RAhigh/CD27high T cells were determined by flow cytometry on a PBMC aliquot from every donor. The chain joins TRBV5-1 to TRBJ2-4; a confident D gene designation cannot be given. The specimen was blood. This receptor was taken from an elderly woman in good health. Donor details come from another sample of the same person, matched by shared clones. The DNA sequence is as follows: TGCGCCAGCAGCTTGGAGGTGACGAGAAACATTCAGTACTTC. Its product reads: CASSLEVTRNIQYF. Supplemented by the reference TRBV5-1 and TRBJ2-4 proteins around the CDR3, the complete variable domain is KAGVTQTPRYLIKTRGQQVTLSCSPISGHRSVSWYQQTPGQGLQFLFEYFSETQRNKGNFPGRFSGRQFSNSRSEMNVSTLELGDSALYLCASSLEVTRNIQYFGAGTRLSVL.